The 30 T cell receptor beta chains reported below all come from one sample, sequenced in a study of blood T cell repertoires in COVID-19. The protocol was immunoSEQ multiplex PCR, while the TCRdb copy is restricted to in-frame clones and leaves out a portion. The sample lists fewer than 300,000 clones; around 84% were seen once. Input material: PBMCs or T cells enriched from blood (not recorded which). Source of these receptors: a man aged 18 to 30 who had recovered from COVID-19.

The J gene is TRBJ2-2, the V gene TRBV5-1, with D possibly TRBD2 on 6 matching bases. CDR1 is SGHRS and CDR2 is YFSETQ in the germline V gene. The CDR3 loop spans 13 amino acids. The ends were cut back, 5 bases at V and 7 bases at J, with 12 bases in the middle. CDR3: CASRSSVDGELFF. The CDR3 region has the DNA TGCGCCAGCAGGTCTAGCGTTGACGGGGAGCTGTTTTTT.

The rearrangement joins TRBV5-1 to TRBJ1-2, with D possibly being TRBD1 (6 bases). V lost 3 bases to trimming and J lost 4 bases, with 10 bases between them. The CDR3 is made up of 13 amino acids. The germline CDR1 and CDR2 sequences are SGHRS and YFSETQ. The CDR3 sequence is CASSSTGSYGYTF. The CDR3 DNA reads as TGCGCCAGCAGCTCCACAGGGAGCTATGGCTACACCTTC. Based on the CDR3 plus reference TRBV5-1 and TRBJ1-2, the full variable domain is KAGVTQTPRYLIKTRGQQVTLSCSPISGHRSVSWYQQTPGQGLQFLFEYFSETQRNKGNFPGRFSGRQFSNSRSEMNVSTLELGDSALYLCASSSTGSYGYTFGSGTRLTVV.

The rearrangement links TRBV28 to TRBJ2-5; D not resolved. The CDR3 is 15 amino acids. Germline assignment: CDR1 MDHEN and CDR2 SYDVKM. Trimming removed 6 bases at V and 0 bases at J, with 14 bases between. The CDR3 sequence is CASRPPTEYQETQYF. The CDR3, as DNA: TGTGCCAGCAGACCTCCGACGGAGTACCAAGAGACCCAGTACTTC.

The chain is built from TRBV5-1 and TRBJ2-3; 8 bases align to TRBD2. The CDR3 has 15 residues. Trimming removed 1 base from V and 4 bases from J; junction bases left unmatched: 5. Per germline, CDR1 SGHRS and CDR2 YFSETQ. This CDR3 is CASSLPAGAADTQYF. CDR3 DNA: TGCGCCAGCAGCTTGCCAGCGGGAGCTGCAGATACGCAGTATTTT. Supplemented by reference TRBV5-1 and TRBJ2-3, the full variable domain reads KAGVTQTPRYLIKTRGQQVTLSCSPISGHRSVSWYQQTPGQGLQFLFEYFSETQRNKGNFPGRFSGRQFSNSRSEMNVSTLELGDSALYLCASSLPAGAADTQYFGPGTRLTVL.

This chain uses TRBV10-3 with TRBJ2-1; 13 positions agree with TRBD2. V gave up 4 bases and J gave up 3 bases; unmatched junction bases: 3. Germline assignment: CDR1 ENHRY and CDR2 SYGVKD. CDR3 length: 16 residues. CDR3 nucleotides: TGTGCCATCAGTGCCGGGACTAGCGGGGTCTACAATGAGCAGTTCTTC. Encoded protein: CAISAGTSGVYNEQFF.

The rearrangement joins TRBV28 to TRBJ2-5, with 7 bases identical to TRBD1. Losses at the gene ends were 2 bases for V and 5 bases for J; bases not matched to a gene: 2. The CDR3 runs to 13 residues. The V gene's germline CDR1 is MDHEN and CDR2 SYDVKM. The DNA of the CDR3 is TGTGCCAGCAGTTTAAAGGGGGCGGAGACCCAGTACTTC. Its protein product is CASSLKGAETQYF.

The V and J genes are TRBV7-2 and TRBJ2-1, with D possibly TRBD2 on 5 matching bases. Germline values: CDR1 SGHTA, CDR2 FQGNSA. There are 15 residues in the CDR3. With 2 bases removed from V and 0 bases from J, the gap between germline ends came to 8 bases. CDR3 bases: TGTGCCAGCAGCTTATCAGCGGCCTCCTACAATGAGCAGTTCTTC. Protein sequence: CASSLSAASYNEQFF.

The chain uses TRBV18 and TRBJ2-6; 7 bases are a match to TRBD2. Germline V gene data show CDR1 as KGHSH and CDR2 as LQKENI. The CDR3 covers 17 residues. Trimming at V came to 3 bases and at J to 2 bases, leaving 7 bases not matched to a gene. CDR3 in DNA: TGTGCCAGCTCACCGGGAGGGGTTGCCGCTGGGGCCAACGTCCTGACTTTC. Translated, it gives CASSPGGVAAGANVLTF. Full variable domain (rest looked up from reference TRBV18 and TRBJ2-6): NAGVMQNPRHLVRRRGQEARLRCSPMKGHSHVYWYRQLPEEGLKFMVYLQKENIIDESGMPKERFSAEFPKEGPSILRIQQVVRGDSAAYFCASSPGGVAAGANVLTFGAGSRLTVL.

J is TRBJ1-3 and V is TRBV11-2; 7 bases map to TRBD1. The CDR3 sequence is 16 residues long. V lost 6 bases and J lost 0; bases outside the gene matches: 8. The germline V gene encodes CDR1 SGHAT and CDR2 FQNNGV. In DNA, the CDR3 is TGTGCCAGCAGTTACGACAGGGCCTACTCTGGAAACACCATATATTTT. Its translation: CASSYDRAYSGNTIYF.

The rearrangement joins TRBV4-2 to TRBJ1-1; D remains ambiguous. The CDR3 covers 15 residues. V lost 0 bases to trimming and J lost 0 bases, with 8 bases between them. The germline V gene encodes CDR1 LGHNA and CDR2 YNFKEQ. The CDR3 reads CASSQDWRMNTEAFF. For the CDR3, the DNA is TGTGCCAGCAGCCAAGATTGGAGGATGAACACTGAAGCTTTCTTT.

The chain couples TRBV30 to TRBJ1-6; the match to TRBD1 covers 7 bases. The CDR3 sequence is 16 residues long. Germline loops: CDR1 GTSNPN, CDR2 SVGIG (reference sequence). With V trimmed by 3 bases and J by 3 bases, 8 bases remained unmatched. The CDR3 DNA sequence: TGTGCCTGGAGCGACAGACAGGGAAACTATAATTCACCCCTCCACTTT. Protein sequence: CAWSDRQGNYNSPLHF.

The V and J genes are TRBV7-9 and TRBJ1-5; 9 nucleotides agree with TRBD1. The CDR3 has 15 residues. J gave up 7 bases and V 5 bases, and 9 bases lay outside the gene matches. Germline CDR1 and CDR2: SEHNR and FQNEAQ (reference sequence). The CDR3 reads CASSPTGTGHQPQHF. The CDR3 coding sequence is TGTGCCAGCAGCCCCACCGGGACAGGGCACCAGCCCCAGCATTTT.

This chain joins TRBV30 and TRBJ1-5; the D gene is possibly TRBD1 (5 bases). CDR3 length: 14 residues. The V end was cut by 7 bases, the J end by 5 bases, with 18 bases between. Germline CDR1 reads GTSNPN; CDR2 reads SVGIG (reference sequence). The CDR3 region has the DNA TGTGCCTTCTCAGGGCCCTATCGATATCAGCCCCAGCATTTT. It yields the protein CAFSGPYRYQPQHF.

The CDR3 DNA sequence: TGTGCCAGCAGCTCGGGACACTTTAAAGAAGCTTTCTTT. It yields the protein CASSSGHFKEAFF. V is TRBV7-8 and J is TRBJ1-1; D might be TRBD1 (6 bases). With 4 bases removed from V and 8 bases from J, the gap between germline ends came to 14 bases. CDR1 and CDR2 from the germline V gene are SGHVS and FQNEAQ. This CDR3 is 13 amino acids long.

The chain is built from TRBV18 and TRBJ1-2; D ambiguous. The CDR3 covers 16 residues. Trimming cost V 3 bases and J 1 base, with 15 bases left between them. Germline assignment: CDR1 KGHSH and CDR2 LQKENI. In DNA form, the CDR3 reads TGTGCCAGCTCACCGGAGAGGGCTGAACTTAACTATGGCTACACCTTC. This codes for CASSPERAELNYGYTF.

V gene TRBV29-1 combines with J gene TRBJ1-2; tentative D call: TRBD1 (5 bases). From germline, CDR1 is SQVTM and CDR2 ANQGSEA. Trimming took off 6 bases at V and 7 bases at J, with 12 bases between the two ends. This CDR3 is built from 11 residues. In DNA form, the CDR3 reads TGCAGCGTCGTGGTGGGGGGTGGCTACACCTTC. Encoded protein: CSVVVGGGYTF.

V gene TRBV5-6 combines with J gene TRBJ2-1; 7 bases are shared with TRBD2. Trimming took 1 base from V and 8 from J; bases not matched to a gene: 12. Per the germline V gene, CDR1 is SGHDT and CDR2 is YYEEEE. This CDR3 contains 16 residues. CDR3 sequence: CASSLTISGAWDEQFF. The CDR3 DNA reads TGTGCCAGCAGCTTGACCATCAGCGGGGCTTGGGATGAGCAGTTCTTC. The whole variable domain, filled in from reference TRBV5-6 and TRBJ2-1, reads DAGVTQSPTHLIKTRGQQVTLRCSPKSGHDTVSWYQQALGQGPQFIFQYYEEEERQRGNFPDRFSGHQFPNYSSELNVNALLLGDSALYLCASSLTISGAWDEQFFGPGTRLTVL.

The V gene is TRBV5-1, the J gene TRBJ2-1; 10 bases match TRBD2. CDR1 is SGHRS and CDR2 is YFSETQ in the germline V gene. The CDR3 length is 15 residues. V was clipped by 4 bases and J by 3 bases; unmatched bases: 4. This CDR3 is CASSQLAGDYNEQFF. CDR3 coding DNA: TGCGCCAGCAGCCAGCTAGCGGGAGACTACAATGAGCAGTTCTTC.

V gene TRBV2 combines with J gene TRBJ2-5; 8 positions match TRBD1. Per germline, CDR1 SNHLY and CDR2 FYNNEI. The CDR3 is 16 residues long. Trimming removed 2 bases from V and 4 bases from J; junction bases left unmatched: 9. The CDR3 DNA reads TGTGCCAGCAGTGAACGTTCCGTTGGGACAGGAGAGACCCAGTACTTC. It translates to CASSERSVGTGETQYF.

The CDR3 is CASGRGTAANTGELFF. The CDR3 nucleotides are TGTGCTAGTGGCCGGGGGACAGCCGCTAACACCGGGGAGCTGTTTTTT. This sequence joins TRBV12-5 and TRBJ2-2, with a possible D match to TRBD1 (7 bases). Germline CDR1 reads LGHNT; CDR2 reads FRNRAP. The CDR3 is made up of 16 amino acids. The V gene lost 6 bases and the J gene lost 2 bases, with 16 bases spanning the gap. Combining the CDR3 with reference TRBV12-5 and TRBJ2-2 gives the whole variable domain DARVTQTPRHKVTEMGQEVTMRCQPILGHNTVFWYRQTMMQGLELLAYFRNRAPLDDSGMPKDRFSAEMPDATLATLKIQPSEPRDSAVYFCASGRGTAANTGELFFGEGSRLTVL.

The genes are TRBV18 and TRBJ1-1; TRBD1 aligns across 9 bases. CDR3 length equals 18 residues. V was clipped by 2 bases and J by 4 bases; unmatched bases: 14. Germline V gives CDR1 KGHSH, CDR2 LQKENI. DNA for the CDR3: TGTGCCAGCTCACCATATGTACAGGCACAGGGGGCCTCCACTGAAGCTTTCTTT. Its translation is CASSPYVQAQGASTEAFF.

The chain is built from TRBV9 and TRBJ1-4; maybe TRBD1 (6 bases). The CDR3 spans 15 residues. Germline lookup yields CDR1 SGDLS and CDR2 YYNGEE. V was clipped by 4 bases and J by 4 bases, with 14 bases between them. Here the CDR3 reads CASSPRDTYNEKLFF. CDR3 coding DNA: TGTGCCAGCAGCCCCCGGGACACCTATAATGAAAAACTGTTTTTT.

This clone appeared a single time. The chain recombines TRBV7-6 with TRBJ1-4, with a tentative D call TRBD1 (5 bases). Germline CDR1 SGHVS, CDR2 FNYEAQ. V gave up 1 base and J gave up 0 bases, with 9 bases separating them. This CDR3 spans 16 amino acids. In DNA, the CDR3 is TGTGCCAGCAGCTTAGACAGGCCGGCAACTAATGAAAAACTGTTTTTT. It translates to CASSLDRPATNEKLFF.

V gene TRBV4-2 combines with J gene TRBJ1-6; D might be TRBD1 (5 bases). Trimming removed 0 bases from V and 5 bases from J, with 11 bases in between. Germline V gene lookup returns CDR1 LGHNA and CDR2 YNFKEQ. The CDR3 spans 16 residues. The CDR3: CASSQDPGGNNSPLHF. The DNA of the CDR3 is TGTGCCAGCAGCCAAGATCCGGGGGGAAATAATTCACCCCTCCACTTT.

The genes are TRBV27 and TRBJ2-1, with 9 bases fitting TRBD2. This CDR3 is built from 14 residues. J gave up 9 bases and V 2 bases, and 5 bases lay outside the gene matches. In germline, CDR1 is MNHEY, CDR2 SMNVEV (reference sequence). DNA for the CDR3: TGTGCCAGCAGTTTAGCGGGAGGGCCGGGTGAGCAGTTCTTC. It encodes CASSLAGGPGEQFF.

The chain uses TRBV12-5 and TRBJ2-7, with a weak D call TRBD1 (6 bases). The V end was cut by 1 base, the J end by 3 bases, with 13 bases between. Per germline, CDR1 LGHNT and CDR2 FRNRAP. CDR3 length: 15 residues. In DNA, the CDR3 is TGTGCTAGTGGTTTGGCAGGGGACGGATACTACGAGCAGTACTTC. Amino acids: CASGLAGDGYYEQYF.

The J gene is TRBJ2-7, the V gene TRBV2, with 8 bases that match TRBD2. CDR3 size: 13 residues. V gave up 4 bases and J gave up 3 bases; unmatched junction bases: 2. In germline, CDR1 is SNHLY, CDR2 FYNNEI. The CDR3, as DNA: TGTGCCAGCAGTGTGGCGGGAGGCTACGAGCAGTACTTC. Its protein product is CASSVAGGYEQYF.

V gene TRBV28 combines with J gene TRBJ2-6; the match to TRBD2 covers 7 bases. Losses at the gene ends were 6 bases for V and 0 bases for J; bases not matched to a gene: 5. The CDR3 consists of 16 residues. The germline CDR1 and CDR2 sequences are MDHEN and SYDVKM. The CDR3: CASRRRGSSGANVLTF. The DNA for the CDR3 is TGTGCCAGCAGGAGGCGGGGGAGCTCTGGGGCCAACGTCCTGACTTTC.

The rearrangement links TRBV19 to TRBJ1-5; 7 nucleotides line up with TRBD1. The germline V gene has CDR1 LNHDA and CDR2 SQIVND (reference sequence). The ends lost 6 bases at V and 0 bases at J; junction bases unmatched: 5. The CDR3 has 15 residues. The CDR3 bases are TGTGCCAGTAGAACGACAGGGTTTAGCAATCAGCCCCAGCATTTT. This translates into CASRTTGFSNQPQHF. Variable domain in full (rest from reference TRBV19 and TRBJ1-5): DGGITQSPKYLFRKEGQNVTLSCEQNLNHDAMYWYRQDPGQGLRLIYYSQIVNDFQKGDIAEGYSVSREKKESFPLTVTSAQKNPTAFYLCASRTTGFSNQPQHFGDGTRLSIL.

The chain uses TRBV7-2 and TRBJ2-1; D ambiguous. Trimming stripped 0 bases from V and 0 bases from J, with 9 bases between. The germline V gene encodes CDR1 SGHTA and CDR2 FQGNSA. The CDR3 spans 16 residues. CDR3 coding DNA: TGTGCCAGCAGCTTAGCCGTGTCCTACTCCTACAATGAGCAGTTCTTC. Translated, it gives CASSLAVSYSYNEQFF.